The subject of this entry is one TCR beta chain. Its antigen is currently unknown. The primer mix had 60 Vbeta and 13 Jbeta primers. Produced via immunoSEQ multiplex PCR; TCRdb's table is partial and in-frame only. This listing includes about 53,000 clones. The sample originates from a study of cytomegalovirus exposure and HLA in healthy donors. Study outcomes and limitations: A link between a missense DCLRE1C variant and TCR beta V- and J-gene trimming emerged from a later analysis. Presence/absence analyses supposed approximately even sequencing depth among donors. In most subjects, TCR beta sequences reportedly gave accurate predictions of HLA-A and HLA-B alleles.

The sample was PBMCs. The TCR comes from a woman between 18 and 29 years old in good health and CMV-seronegative.

The CDR3 sequence: CASSPQLSPLHF. Written as DNA, the CDR3 is TGTGCCAGCAGTCCCCAACTTTCACCCCTCCACTTT. This rearrangement joins TRBV28 to TRBJ1-6; D call uncertain. The germline gives CDR1 MDHEN, CDR2 SYDVKM. V was clipped by 5 bases and J by 9 bases, with 8 bases between them. The CDR3 extends over 12 amino acids.